The 19 T cell receptor beta chains listed next were all sequenced from one sample in a study of T cell responses to AZD1222 COVID-19 vaccine. Produced via immunoSEQ multiplex PCR; TCRdb's table is partial and in-frame only. This sample carries 150,000 to 200,000 clones, about 91% of them seen once, and the ten largest clones take more than 9%. This material consisted of peripheral blood, taken 28 days after the second AZD1222 dose. These receptors were collected from an adult who received the AZD1222 COVID-19 vaccine.

The chain carries TRBV10-3 and TRBJ2-2; D is unclear. The V gene lost 4 bases and the J gene lost 8 bases, with 11 bases spanning the gap. There are 13 residues in the CDR3. Germline V gives CDR1 ENHRY, CDR2 SYGVKD. This chain's CDR3 is CAISGNITGELFF. In nucleotides, the CDR3 is TGTGCCATCAGTGGGAACATAACAGGGGAGCTGTTTTTT.

As regards this clone: A read error is likely, as this CDR3 ends without the conserved phenylalanine or tryptophan. It is unclear where the CDR3 begins or ends on the DNA, so no DNA is shown, and the CDR3 is as TCRdb lists it. The J gene is TRBJ1-6, the V gene TRBV5-6. The length of the CDR3 is 13 amino acids, counting both ends. Germline assignment: CDR1 SGHDT and CDR2 YYEEEE. Here the CDR3 reads CASSLAGGQGSSL.

The CDR3: CASTFGSSYNSPLHF. The CDR3 DNA reads as TGTGCCAGCACCTTTGGCAGCTCCTATAATTCACCCCTCCACTTT. The chain is built from TRBV2 and TRBJ1-6, with unresolved D. The CDR3 sequence is 15 residues long. From germline, CDR1 is SNHLY and CDR2 FYNNEI. The germline V and J ends were trimmed by 7 bases and 0 bases, with 10 bases remaining between them. Drawing the rest from reference TRBV2 and TRBJ1-6, the complete variable domain is EPEVTQTPSHQVTQMGQEVILRCVPISNHLYFYWYRQILGQKVEFLVSFYNNEISEKSEIFDDQFSVERPDGSNFTLKIRSTKLEDSAMYFCASTFGSSYNSPLHFGNGTRLTVT.

This chain links TRBV2 with TRBJ1-3, with D uncertain. The germline V and J ends were trimmed by 2 bases and 4 bases, with 9 bases remaining between them. The length of the CDR3 is 14 residues. Germline assignment: CDR1 SNHLY and CDR2 FYNNEI. This CDR3 is CASSERAEGNTIYF. CDR3 DNA: TGTGCCAGCAGTGAAAGGGCAGAAGGAAACACCATATATTTT. Full variable domain (rest looked up from reference TRBV2 and TRBJ1-3): EPEVTQTPSHQVTQMGQEVILRCVPISNHLYFYWYRQILGQKVEFLVSFYNNEISEKSEIFDDQFSVERPDGSNFTLKIRSTKLEDSAMYFCASSERAEGNTIYFGEGSWLTVV.

This rearrangement joins TRBV7-2 to TRBJ1-1, with 7 bases lining up with TRBD1. Trimming took 4 bases from V and 1 from J; bases not matched to a gene: 3. Per the germline V gene, CDR1 is SGHTA and CDR2 is FQGNSA. This CDR3 is built from 14 residues. CDR3 amino acids: CASSSRGGNTEAFF. The DNA of the CDR3 is TGTGCCAGCAGCTCCAGGGGGGGGAACACTGAAGCTTTCTTT.

About this clone itself: One junction end does not reproduce the germline sequence, and a read error may be involved. This chain links TRBV10-3 with TRBJ1-6; 9 nucleotides line up with TRBD1. Germline V gene data show CDR1 as ENHRY and CDR2 as SYGVKD. The CDR3 loop spans 13 amino acids. DNA of the CDR3: TGTGCCAGCAGTACAGGGGGCGAATCACCCCTCCACTTT. Amino acids: CASSTGGESPLHF.

The chain uses TRBV6-5 and TRBJ2-7; D not certain. This CDR3 spans 11 amino acids. The germline V gene has CDR1 MNHEY and CDR2 SVGAGI. With 6 bases removed from V and 5 bases from J, the gap between germline ends came to 8 bases. The CDR3 region is CASSHPDEQYF. The CDR3 coding sequence is TGTGCCAGCAGCCATCCTGACGAGCAGTACTTC.

The rearrangement links TRBV5-4 to TRBJ1-2; possible D gene TRBD1, 5 bases. The CDR3 extends over 14 amino acids. The germline gives CDR1 SGHNT, CDR2 YYREEE (reference sequence). V shed 2 bases and J shed 4 bases, with 12 bases lying between them. This chain's CDR3 is CASSLPRQGYGYTF. CDR3 nucleotide sequence: TGTGCCAGCAGCTTACCCCGCCAGGGCTATGGCTACACCTTC.

The chain employs TRBV6-2 or TRBV6-3 and TRBJ2-2; D is unclear. The CDR3 has 14 amino acids. V was shortened by 6 bases and J by 7 bases, with 15 bases between the two germline ends. CDR1 MNHEY and CDR2 SVGEGT come from the germline V gene. The CDR3 is CASSQQRGIGELFF. CDR3 DNA: TGTGCCAGCAGCCAACAGAGAGGAATCGGGGAGCTGTTTTTT.

This clone was counted between two and nine times. V is TRBV25-1 and J is TRBJ2-7, with unresolved D. This CDR3 spans 11 amino acids. Germline lookup yields CDR1 MGHDK and CDR2 SYGVNS. Trimming removed 6 bases from V and 2 bases from J, with 5 bases in between. CDR3 amino acids: CASRQAYEQYF. For the CDR3, the DNA is TGTGCCAGCAGGCAGGCCTACGAGCAGTACTTC.

The chain has TRBV11-3 and TRBJ2-7, with 8 bases that match TRBD1. The V gene end was trimmed by 1 base and the J gene end by 4 bases; junction bases not matched to a gene: 9. Germline V CDR1 and CDR2: SGHNT, YENEEA. CDR3 length: 16 residues. CDR3 sequence: CASSLGGAGGAYEQYF. In DNA form, the CDR3 reads TGTGCCAGCAGCTTAGGGGGTGCAGGGGGCGCGTACGAGCAGTACTTC.

This chain joins TRBV5-1 and TRBJ1-2, with D maybe TRBD1 (6 bases). This CDR3 contains 14 residues. Looked up from germline, CDR1 is SGHRS and CDR2 is YFSETQ. The V end lost 0 bases, the J end lost 2 bases, and 8 bases lay between the germline ends. The CDR3 coding sequence is TGCGCCAGCAGCTTGGTGACAGGCAACTATGGCTACACCTTC. Encoded protein: CASSLVTGNYGYTF.

This clone turned up a few times. This rearrangement joins TRBV7-2 to TRBJ1-1, with D possibly TRBD1 on 5 matching bases. CDR3 length equals 16 residues. V was shortened by 5 bases and J by 4 bases, with 20 bases between the two germline ends. Looked up from germline, CDR1 is SGHTA and CDR2 is FQGNSA. The CDR3 loop reads CASSVSPIGGTTEAFF. As DNA, the CDR3 is TGTGCCAGCAGCGTGAGCCCAATCGGGGGGACCACTGAAGCTTTCTTT.

The genes are TRBV28 and TRBJ1-1; TRBD1 aligns across 8 bases. Germline CDR1 MDHEN, CDR2 SYDVKM. There are 13 residues in the CDR3. Trimming at V came to 6 bases and at J to 4 bases, leaving 4 bases not matched to a gene. The CDR3, as DNA: TGTGCCAGCAGGGTACAGGGGGGCACTGAAGCTTTCTTT. This codes for CASRVQGGTEAFF.

This chain links TRBV14 with TRBJ1-1, with D tentatively TRBD1 (6 bases). Germline CDR1 and CDR2: SGHDN and FVKESK. The CDR3 is 16 amino acids. V lost 3 bases, J lost 6 bases, and 20 bases lay in between. CDR3 region: CASSHPSGGQIAEAFF. As DNA, the CDR3 is TGTGCCAGCAGCCACCCGTCCGGGGGGCAAATAGCTGAAGCTTTCTTT.

V gene TRBV5-1 combines with J gene TRBJ2-7, with D perhaps matching TRBD1 (6 bases). Trimming stripped 4 bases from V and 0 bases from J, with 17 bases between. Germline V gene lookup returns CDR1 SGHRS and CDR2 YFSETQ. The length of the CDR3 is 16 residues. The CDR3 DNA is TGCGCCAGCAGCCCCGGTCGACAGGAGGCCTCCTACGAGCAGTACTTC. It translates to CASSPGRQEASYEQYF.

CDR3 residues: CASSQSLRESSYNEQFF. The CDR3 coding sequence is TGCGCCAGCAGCCAATCCCTCCGGGAGAGCTCCTACAATGAGCAGTTCTTC. The chain has TRBV4-3 and TRBJ2-1, with D maybe TRBD2 (6 bases). Looked up from germline, CDR1 is LGHNA and CDR2 is YSLEER. The CDR3 totals 17 residues. The V and J ends lost 2 bases and 0 bases respectively, with 14 bases between them.

This clone was detected only once. V usage is TRBV27 and J usage is TRBJ1-6; D remains unclear. Trimming left V 2 bases short and J 7 bases short, with 9 bases between. The germline CDR1 and CDR2 sequences are MNHEY and SMNVEV (reference sequence). CDR3 length: 14 residues. The CDR3 DNA reads as TGTGCCAGCAGTTTAACGGTTGGGAATTCACCCCTCCACTTT. Translation gives CASSLTVGNSPLHF.

This clone was observed a few times. The V and J genes are TRBV28 and TRBJ1-4, with 8 bases lining up with TRBD1. V gave up 4 bases and J gave up 10 bases; unmatched junction bases: 20. The germline gives CDR1 MDHEN, CDR2 SYDVKM. The CDR3 runs to 18 residues. The CDR3 DNA reads as TGTGCCAGCAGTTCACCGGGACAGGTTATTCAGGGTCGGGGAAAACTGTTTTTT. Protein: CASSSPGQVIQGRGKLFF.